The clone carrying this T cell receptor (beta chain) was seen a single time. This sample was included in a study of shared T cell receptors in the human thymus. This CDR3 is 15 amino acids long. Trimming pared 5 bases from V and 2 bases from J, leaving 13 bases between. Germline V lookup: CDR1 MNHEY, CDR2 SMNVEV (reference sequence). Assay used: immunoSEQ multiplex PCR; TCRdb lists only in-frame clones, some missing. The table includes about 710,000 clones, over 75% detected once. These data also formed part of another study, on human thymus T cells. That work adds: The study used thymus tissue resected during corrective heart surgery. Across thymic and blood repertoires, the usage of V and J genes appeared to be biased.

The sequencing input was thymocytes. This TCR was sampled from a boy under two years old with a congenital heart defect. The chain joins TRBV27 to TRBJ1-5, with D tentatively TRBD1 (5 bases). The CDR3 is CASSPRGGGNQPQHF. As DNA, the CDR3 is TGTGCCAGCAGTCCCCGGGGAGGGGGCAATCAGCCCCAGCATTTT.